These 17 T cell receptor beta chains were all obtained from the same sample, sequenced in a study of control samples from healthy donors and cancer patients. TCRdb keeps only in-frame clones here, not all; method: immunoSEQ multiplex PCR. This table holds approximately 160,000 clones, 85% to 95% found once. The sequencing sample was made of blood. The receptors were gathered from a woman under 30 in good health.

This chain uses TRBV2 with TRBJ1-2; D is ambiguous. The CDR3 runs 13 residues. Germline V gene sequence: CDR1 SNHLY, CDR2 FYNNEI. Trimming pared 4 bases from V and 8 bases from J, leaving 14 bases between. The CDR3 DNA sequence: TGTGCCAGCAGTGTGACGGGAGTTGGGGGCTACACCTTC. This codes for CASSVTGVGGYTF. The whole variable domain, filled in from reference TRBV2 and TRBJ1-2, reads EPEVTQTPSHQVTQMGQEVILRCVPISNHLYFYWYRQILGQKVEFLVSFYNNEISEKSEIFDDQFSVERPDGSNFTLKIRSTKLEDSAMYFCASSVTGVGGYTFGSGTRLTVV.

The rearrangement links TRBV6-1 to TRBJ1-4, with D uncertain. Per germline, CDR1 MNHNS and CDR2 SASEGT. The CDR3 contains 14 residues. The V end was cut by 2 bases, the J end by 5 bases, with 9 bases between. CDR3 sequence (DNA): TGTGCCAGCAGTGAACGGTCCTCAAATGAAAAACTGTTTTTT. It translates to CASSERSSNEKLFF.

This clone was counted once. The rearrangement links TRBV19 to TRBJ2-5; D assignment may be TRBD1 or TRBD2 (6 bases each). V gave up 5 bases and J gave up 4 bases, with 14 bases separating them. The germline gives CDR1 LNHDA, CDR2 SQIVND (reference sequence). The CDR3 is 14 amino acids. CDR3 loop: CASSFRGRGETQYF. In DNA, the CDR3 is TGTGCCAGTAGTTTCCGGGGGCGGGGAGAGACCCAGTACTTC.

This chain links TRBV5-1 with TRBJ1-4, with D hard to call. Trimming pared 3 bases from V and 5 bases from J, leaving 11 bases between. Germline V gene data show CDR1 as SGHRS and CDR2 as YFSETQ. The CDR3 contains 14 residues. The CDR3 loop is CASSSRTGNEKLFF. CDR3 bases: TGCGCCAGCAGCTCGAGGACGGGGAATGAAAAACTGTTTTTT.

This clone occurred once. This chain uses TRBV20-1 with TRBJ1-1; tentative D call: TRBD1 (5 bases). CDR3 length: 11 amino acids. CDR1 DFQATT and CDR2 SNEGSKA come from the germline V gene (reference sequence). V dropped 7 bases and J dropped 5 bases, with 11 bases sitting between them. The CDR3 here is CSGRGGTEAFF. The DNA of the CDR3 is TGCAGTGGTAGGGGTGGGACTGAAGCTTTCTTT.

The gene calls are TRBV28 and TRBJ2-7; 9 nucleotides align to TRBD1. In germline, CDR1 is MDHEN, CDR2 SYDVKM. This CDR3 is built from 14 residues. The ends lost 3 bases at V and 6 bases at J; junction bases unmatched: 6. The CDR3 loop is CASSFPGQGREQYF. In DNA form, the CDR3 reads TGTGCCAGCAGTTTCCCGGGACAGGGTCGCGAGCAGTACTTC. Combining the CDR3 with reference TRBV28 and TRBJ2-7 gives the whole variable domain DVKVTQSSRYLVKRTGEKVFLECVQDMDHENMFWYRQDPGLGLRLIYFSYDVKMKEKGDIPEGYSVSREKKERFSLILESASTNQTSMYLCASSFPGQGREQYFGPGTRLTVT.

This chain connects TRBV28 to TRBJ2-7; the match to TRBD2 covers 7 bases. Germline V gene data show CDR1 as MDHEN and CDR2 as SYDVKM. Unmatched junction bases numbered 8, after V lost 4 bases and J lost 2 bases. The CDR3 length is 15 residues. The CDR3 sequence: CASSSTREPPYEQYF. DNA of the CDR3: TGTGCCAGCAGTTCGACGCGGGAGCCTCCCTACGAGCAGTACTTC.

The chain is built from TRBV11-3 and TRBJ2-2; TRBD2 agrees at 14 bases. This CDR3 contains 17 residues. Unmatched junction bases numbered 6, after V lost 5 bases and J lost 4 bases. Germline V gives CDR1 SGHNT, CDR2 YENEEA. CDR3 DNA: TGTGCCAGCAGCCCGGGACTAGCGGGAGAACGCACCGGGGAGCTGTTTTTT. Its translation is CASSPGLAGERTGELFF.

The chain carries TRBV6-6 and TRBJ1-3, with D possibly being TRBD1 (5 bases). The CDR3 length is 15 residues. V shed 7 bases and J shed 8 bases, with 21 bases lying between them. Germline V lookup: CDR1 MNHNY, CDR2 SVGAGI (reference sequence). CDR3 DNA sequence: TGTGCCAGCATCACAGGCGTATTACGAAGGGACACCATATATTTT. It is translated as CASITGVLRRDTIYF.

The chain employs TRBV6-1 and TRBJ1-2; D is ambiguous. V was trimmed by 0 bases and J by 4 bases, leaving 12 bases between them. This CDR3 is built from 15 residues. The V gene's germline CDR1 is MNHNS and CDR2 SASEGT. CDR3 nucleotide sequence: TGTGCCAGCAGTGAAGCGGGGAAGGGCGGCTATGGCTACACCTTC. This gives the protein CASSEAGKGGYGYTF.

The chain couples TRBV7-3 to TRBJ2-1; 9 bases line up with TRBD1. CDR1 and CDR2 from the germline V gene are SGHTA and FQGTGA. The CDR3 sequence is 16 residues long. J lost 6 bases, V lost 8 bases, and 14 bases had no gene match. The CDR3 DNA is TGTGCCAGCGCCCAACGAAAGACAGGGGGGATCAATGAGCAGTTCTTC. It translates to CASAQRKTGGINEQFF.

The chain has TRBV10-3 and TRBJ1-2; D is uncertain. This CDR3 spans 13 amino acids. Trimming shortened V by 10 bases and J by 7 bases, and 19 bases separated the two germline ends. CDR1 is ENHRY, CDR2 SYGVKD, per germline. In nucleotides, the CDR3 is TGTGCCACCCTCGAGTTTCCCGAACTTGGCTACACCTTC. Its translation is CATLEFPELGYTF.

The chain employs TRBV5-6 and TRBJ2-1; possible D gene TRBD2, 6 bases. This CDR3 is 15 amino acids long. The germline V and J ends were trimmed by 4 bases and 6 bases, with 17 bases remaining between them. Germline assignment: CDR1 SGHDT and CDR2 YYEEEE. In DNA form, the CDR3 reads TGTGCCAGCAGCCCCGGGCCCTTCGGGGGCAATGAGCAGTTCTTC. Translated: CASSPGPFGGNEQFF.

The V and J genes are TRBV7-9 and TRBJ2-1, with D tentatively TRBD1 or TRBD2 (5 bases each). The CDR3 is made up of 18 amino acids. CDR1 is SEHNR and CDR2 is FQNEAQ in the germline V gene (reference sequence). Between the trimmed V and J ends, which lost 0 bases and 4 bases, there was a span of 19 bases. The CDR3 region has the DNA TGTGCCAGCAGCTTAGCGTCAGGGCGGGCTAGGGCTTACAATGAGCAGTTCTTC. Translation gives CASSLASGRARAYNEQFF. Full variable domain (missing parts from reference TRBV7-9 and TRBJ2-1): DTGVSQNPRHKITKRGQNVTFRCDPISEHNRLYWYRQTLGQGPEFLTYFQNEAQLEKSRLLSDRFSAERPKGSFSTLEIQRTEQGDSAMYLCASSLASGRARAYNEQFFGPGTRLTVL.

The rearrangement links TRBV5-6 to TRBJ2-2; no clear D. V was pared by 2 bases and J by 5 bases, with 7 bases between. There are 13 residues in the CDR3. Germline V CDR1 and CDR2: SGHDT, YYEEEE. CDR3 region: CASSFAPTGELFF. CDR3 DNA: TGTGCCAGCAGCTTTGCACCTACCGGGGAGCTGTTTTTT.

CDR3 amino acids: CASSYSLAPDQETQYF. The CDR3 nucleotides are TGTGCCAGCAGTTACTCTCTCGCCCCGGACCAAGAGACCCAGTACTTC. This chain links TRBV6-5 with TRBJ2-5; no clear D. Trimming took 0 bases from V and 0 from J, leaving 11 bases between them. The CDR3 runs 16 residues. The germline V gene has CDR1 MNHEY and CDR2 SVGAGI.

The V call is TRBV27, the J call TRBJ1-2; TRBD1 agrees at 7 bases. The V gene's germline CDR1 is MNHEY and CDR2 SMNVEV (reference sequence). The ends lost 2 bases at V and 4 bases at J; junction bases unmatched: 10. The CDR3 extends over 16 amino acids. The CDR3 coding sequence is TGTGCCAGCAGTTTAGAGACAGGGCGGTCCCCCTATGGCTACACCTTC. Encoded protein: CASSLETGRSPYGYTF.